Listed below are T cell receptor beta chains from one sample, sequenced in a study of blood T cells in healthy people across ages. TCRdb used MiXCR to reprocess the 5' RACE reads, holding one entry per CDR3 protein. This table holds fewer than 700,000 distinct CDR3 sequences, around 48% found once. Sequencing was performed on blood. These TCRs come from a man older than 75 in good health. CDR3s leave out the opening cysteine and the closing phenylalanine or tryptophan.

j_call v_call cdr3_aa
NA TRBV28 ASSLSASGTTGYEQY
TRBJ1-2 TRBV12-3/TRBV12-4 ASSFTSYGYT
TRBJ1-2 TRBV4-1 ASSQATGSYGYT
TRBJ2-7 TRBV12-3/TRBV12-4 ASAPDGTYEQY
TRBJ1-1 TRBV5-1 ASSLGGGNTEAF
TRBJ2-5 TRBV28 ASSPQLAGGMETQY
TRBJ2-7 TRBV11-1 ASSSRATLFEQY
TRBJ1-4 TRBV5-6 ASSLWDADGEKLF
TRBJ2-7 TRBV29-1 SYTTRQDSYEQY
TRBJ2-3 TRBV7-3 ASSLGGPPDTQY
TRBJ1-1 TRBV7-2 ASSLAQHLGLANTEAF
TRBJ2-3 TRBV9 ASSFSGLSTDTQY
TRBJ2-7 TRBV5-1 ASSLAGTPPYEQY
TRBJ2-5 TRBV7-2 ASSLRGGGPRRETQY
TRBJ1-2 TRBV3-1 ASSLDRSGDYYGYT
TRBJ2-7 TRBV4-1 ASSQEQGAFYEQY
TRBJ2-7 TRBV12-3/TRBV12-4 ASSPAQGIIYEQY
TRBJ2-1 TRBV5-5 ASSLEGLASNYEQF
TRBJ2-4 TRBV4-3 ASSQDWSVGGKNIQY
TRBJ2-5 TRBV12-3/TRBV12-4 ASSLDSGGGETQY
TRBJ1-4 TRBV5-5 ASSSTGTGAEKLF
TRBJ2-1 TRBV4-1 ASSPGLAGVPSSYNEQF
TRBJ2-2 TRBV10-3 AISESRGGNTGELF
TRBJ2-5 TRBV24-1 ATSDRRLAGVETQY
TRBJ2-3 TRBV5-1 ASSLAGVGPTDTQY
TRBJ2-3 TRBV5-1 ASSSSTRDTQY
TRBJ2-1 TRBV6-5 ASSYWGRDNEQF
TRBJ1-5 TRBV24-1 ATSDLEGNQPQH
TRBJ1-2 TRBV3-1 ASSGETSYGYT
TRBJ2-2 TRBV7-2 ASSLRGTGELF
TRBJ2-7 TRBV6-6 ASYSENGYEQY
TRBJ2-3 TRBV11-2 ASSSRDLRDTQY
TRBJ2-5 TRBV9 ASSTTVKGGETQY
TRBJ1-2 TRBV7-2 AGNGYT
TRBJ2-7 TRBV20-1 SASLGGGGPRDEQY
TRBJ2-1 TRBV6-5 ASSYSIRGASYNEQF
TRBJ1-2 TRBV6-6 ASSYANRGRLDGYT
TRBJ1-1 TRBV4-1 ASSPPDTRSTEAF
TRBJ2-3 TRBV5-1 ASSYRISSTDMQY
TRBJ2-3 TRBV20-1 SARDPSGASGGTDTQY
TRBJ1-5 TRBV20-1 SARKEAAESNQPQH